The T cell receptor (beta chain) under discussion was sequenced for a study of shared clonotypes between healthy human individuals. Only a few counts were recorded for this clone. Sequencing used immunoSEQ multiplex PCR; TCRdb keeps in-frame clones, though not all of them. The repertoire holds some 680,000 clones, with 60% to 75% as singletons. Germline CDR1 MNHEY, CDR2 SMNVEV (reference sequence). V shed 5 bases and J 5 bases; nucleotides not matched to a gene: 11. CDR3 size: 17 residues. The rearrangement joins TRBV27 to TRBJ2-1, with 11 nucleotides matching TRBD2. The sequence was collected from a woman in her twenties or thirties in good health. The specimen sequenced was memory CD4+ T cells sorted from blood. Regarding subset: CD45RA-negative fraction. Here the CDR3 reads CASSPRLAGNMDNEQFF. The CDR3, as DNA: TGTGCCAGCAGTCCCCGACTAGCGGGAAATATGGACAATGAGCAGTTCTTC.